Listed below are T cell receptor beta chains from one sample, sequenced in a study of blood T cell repertoires in COVID-19. The data were produced by immunoSEQ multiplex PCR, yet TCRdb's version contains in-frame clones alone and is incomplete. The table includes roughly 430,000 clones, approximately 86% detected once. Sequenced sample: PBMCs or T cells enriched from blood (not recorded which). All receptors derive from a woman in her forties with acute COVID-19. Each CDR3 is given with its conserved first and last residue. Fields, in order: J gene, D gene, clone size, V gene, CDR3 protein, CDR3 DNA. The D gene is left open where the match is weak. Size is omitted from some rows. Given values are once, few, many or a class for expanded clones.

TRBJ1-6	-	-	TRBV5-4	CASSSRSGVRNSPLHF	TGTGCCAGCAGCTCCCGGTCAGGGGTGAGGAATTCACCCCTCCACTTT
TRBJ1-1	TRBD1	-	TRBV11-2	CASSPDRGRKYTEAFF	TGTGCCAGCAGCCCCGACAGGGGGCGAAAATACACTGAAGCTTTCTTT
TRBJ2-1	TRBD2	-	TRBV7-2	CASSKGLQHPYNEQFF	TGTGCCAGCAGCAAGGGACTACAACATCCGTACAATGAGCAGTTCTTC
TRBJ1-1	-	-	TRBV10-2	CASSESRQGAFF	TGCGCCAGCAGTGAGTCTCGGCAGGGTGCTTTCTTT
TRBJ1-3	-	-	TRBV2	CASKLEGFSGNTIYF	TGTGCCAGCAAGCTGGAGGGATTCTCTGGAAACACCATATATTTT
TRBJ2-3	-	-	TRBV15	CATSREVNYDTQYF	TGTGCCACCAGCAGAGAGGTAAACTACGATACGCAGTATTTT
TRBJ1-5	TRBD1	once	TRBV6-2/TRBV6-3	CASSYSDRQGQPQHF	TGTGCCAGCAGTTATTCGGACAGGCAGGGTCAGCCCCAGCATTTT
TRBJ2-7	TRBD2	-	TRBV7-9	CASSVGLAVYEQYF	TGTGCCAGCAGCGTGGGACTAGCGGTCTACGAGCAGTACTTC
TRBJ2-7	-	-	TRBV30	CAWSSQGGYEQYF	TGTGCCTGGAGCTCGCAGGGAGGCTACGAGCAGTACTTC
TRBJ2-7	-	-	TRBV7-9	CASSPTTGLNEQYF	TGTGCCAGCAGCCCGACGACAGGATTGAACGAGCAGTACTTC
TRBJ1-1	-	-	TRBV11-2	CASSVRASGANTEAFF	TGTGCCAGCAGCGTTCGGGCGAGTGGGGCGAACACTGAAGCTTTCTTT
TRBJ1-2	TRBD1	once	TRBV4-1	CASSQGGQGASGYTF	TGCGCCAGCAGCCAAGGAGGCCAGGGGGCCAGTGGCTACACCTTC
TRBJ2-1	TRBD1	-	TRBV27	CASSLKAGWNRGYNEQFF	TGTGCCAGCAGTTTGAAGGCTGGATGGAACAGGGGGTACAATGAGCAGTTCTTC
TRBJ2-7	TRBD2	-	TRBV4-2	CASSPLAGGAYEQYF	TGTGCCAGCAGCCCTCTAGCGGGGGGGGCCTACGAGCAGTACTTC
TRBJ1-6	-	-	TRBV4-1	CASSQLQGSYNSPLHF	TGCGCCAGCAGCCAGCTACAGGGTTCCTATAATTCACCCCTCCACTTT
TRBJ1-1	-	-	TRBV13	CASSLDPQATEAFF	TGTGCCAGCAGCTTAGATCCACAGGCGACTGAAGCTTTCTTT
TRBJ2-3	-	once	TRBV14	CASSPTGQDTQYF	TGTGCCAGCAGCCCCACGGGACAAGATACGCAGTATTTT
TRBJ2-3	TRBD1	-	TRBV4-1	CASSQGGQQWTDTQYF	TGCGCCAGCAGCCAAGGGGGACAGCAGTGGACAGATACGCAGTATTTT
TRBJ1-3	TRBD1	-	TRBV30	CAWSSLDRGSGNTIYF	TGTGCCTGGAGTTCCCTGGACAGGGGATCTGGAAACACCATATATTTT
TRBJ1-5	-	-	TRBV5-8	CASSSGQINQPQHF	TGTGCCAGCAGCTCAGGACAAATCAATCAGCCCCAGCATTTT
TRBJ1-1	-	few	TRBV27	CASRRQAANTEAFF	TGTGCCAGCAGAAGACAGGCGGCGAACACTGAAGCTTTCTTT
TRBJ2-5	-	-	TRBV7-2	CASSSSLVRETQYF	TGTGCCAGCAGCTCTTCCCTAGTCCGGGAGACCCAGTACTTC
TRBJ1-1	-	-	TRBV4-1	CASSQERTAFEAFF	TGCGCCAGCAGCCAAGAAAGGACAGCGTTTGAAGCTTTCTTT
TRBJ1-1	TRBD1	-	TRBV6-5	CASSQTGGVNTEAFF	TGTGCCAGCAGTCAGACAGGGGGGGTAAACACTGAAGCTTTCTTT
TRBJ2-3	-	-	TRBV5-4	CASSLVTEDTQYF	TGTGCCAGCAGCTTGGTTACAGAGGATACGCAGTATTTT
TRBJ1-1	-	-	TRBV30	CAWSVRQFYTEAFF	TGTGCCTGGAGTGTGCGGCAGTTCTACACTGAAGCTTTCTTT
TRBJ1-4	-	-	TRBV2	CASREGRINEKLFF	TGTGCCAGCAGGGAGGGACGGATTAATGAAAAACTGTTTTTT
TRBJ1-4	TRBD1	-	TRBV30	CALLPGTGGEKLFF	TGTGCCTTGCTACCGGGGACAGGGGGTGAAAAACTGTTTTTT
TRBJ2-3	-	once	TRBV5-1	CASSFGSGSTDTQYF	TGCGCCAGCAGCTTTGGAAGCGGTAGCACAGATACGCAGTATTTT
TRBJ1-5	TRBD1	-	TRBV7-2	CASSLGGQSNQPQHF	TGTGCCAGCAGCTTAGGGGGACAGAGCAATCAGCCCCAGCATTTT
TRBJ2-5	-	-	TRBV7-2	CASSLLGGAIQETQYF	TGTGCCAGCAGCTTGTTAGGAGGGGCGATCCAAGAGACCCAGTACTTC
TRBJ1-1	-	-	TRBV27	CASSFRGTSNTEAFF	TGTGCCAGCAGTTTCCGGGGGACTTCAAACACTGAAGCTTTCTTT
TRBJ2-1	TRBD2	-	TRBV5-1	CASGSGSIVYYNEQFF	TGCGCCAGCGGTAGCGGGTCAATCGTTTACTACAATGAGCAGTTCTTC
TRBJ1-6	-	-	TRBV2	CASIETENSPLHF	TGTGCCAGCATAGAGACGGAGAATTCACCCCTCCACTTT
TRBJ1-6	-	-	TRBV13	CASSRMTAYESSYNSPLHF	TGTGCCAGCAGCCGTATGACAGCGTACGAAAGCTCCTATAATTCACCCCTCCACTTT